The 2 T cell receptor beta chains reported below all come from one sample, sequenced in a study of T cell repertoires in cytomegalovirus infection. MiXCR, run by TCRdb on the reads, gives a single entry per CDR3 protein. The sample carries 200,000 to 300,000 distinct CDR3 sequences, roughly 12% recorded once. The sample comprised PBMCs. These receptors were obtained from a human donor in good health (CMV status not recorded). Some clones in this sample may be carry-over from other donors' samples.

This clonotype came up many times. This chain uses TRBV20-1 with TRBJ1-5; possible D gene TRBD1, 6 bases. Trimming stripped 8 bases from V and 5 bases from J, with 13 bases between. Germline V gives CDR1 DFQATT, CDR2 SNEGSKA (reference sequence). The CDR3 consists of 12 residues. The CDR3 DNA is TGCAGTCAGGGGCAGGGACATCAGCCCCAGCATTTT. This gives the protein CSQGQGHQPQHF.

The chain has TRBV11-2 and TRBJ2-2; 15 bases map to TRBD2. V gave up 5 bases and J gave up 0 bases; unmatched junction bases: 7. From germline, CDR1 is SGHAT and CDR2 FQNNGV. This CDR3 region has 19 residues. The CDR3 DNA is TGTGCCAGCAGCCACCCCGGACTAGCGGGGGGGACGAACACCGGGGAGCTGTTTTTT. Translation: CASSHPGLAGGTNTGELFF.